This T cell receptor beta chain was identified in a study of cytomegalovirus exposure and HLA in healthy donors. Across the study: Researchers previously reported finding just under 120 million unique TCR beta sequences from roughly 170 million T cells.

Germline trimming cut 0 bases from V and 1 base from J; bases unmatched to any gene: 11. Germline V lookup: CDR1 SGHTA, CDR2 FQGNSA. This CDR3 comprises 18 residues. PCR used 60 Vbeta primers and 13 Jbeta primers. Sequencing was performed with immunoSEQ multiplex PCR; in TCRdb, only in-frame clones are kept and a portion is missing. There are 150,000 to 180,000 clones in the sample; 75% to 85% occur only once, and 7.7% lies in the top ten. This sequence was found in a man aged 30 to 39 in good health and CMV-seropositive. V and J are TRBV7-2 and TRBJ1-1; 7 bases align to TRBD1. Input material: PBMCs. The DNA for the CDR3 is TGTGCCAGCAGCTTAGCAGTTATCCGGGACAGCCAGAACACTGAAGCTTTCTTT. Translated: CASSLAVIRDSQNTEAFF.